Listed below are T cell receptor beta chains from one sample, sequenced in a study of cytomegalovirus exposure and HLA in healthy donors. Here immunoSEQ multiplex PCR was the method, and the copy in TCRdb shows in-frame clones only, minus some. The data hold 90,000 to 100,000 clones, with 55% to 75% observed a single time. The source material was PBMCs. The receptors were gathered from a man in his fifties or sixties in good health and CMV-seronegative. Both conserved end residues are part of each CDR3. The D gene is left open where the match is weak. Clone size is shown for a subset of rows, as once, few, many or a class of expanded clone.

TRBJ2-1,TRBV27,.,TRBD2,TGTGCCAGCAGCCACGGGACTAGCGGGAGAAATGAGCAGTTCTTC,CASSHGTSGRNEQFF
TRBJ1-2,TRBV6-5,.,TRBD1,TGTGCCAGCAGGCCCGGGGACAGGGATGGCTACACCTTC,CASRPGDRDGYTF
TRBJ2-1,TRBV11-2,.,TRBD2,TGTGCCAGCAGCTTAATAAGCGGGGGGCCTTACAATGAGCAGTTCTTC,CASSLISGGPYNEQFF
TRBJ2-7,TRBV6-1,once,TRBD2,TGTGCCAGCAGTCCCGTTGGTAGCGGGAGTAACGAGCAGTACTTC,CASSPVGSGSNEQYF
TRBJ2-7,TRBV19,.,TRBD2,TGTGCCAGTAGTAAGAGCGGGAGTGGCGGTCCCTACGAGCAGTACTTC,CASSKSGSGGPYEQYF
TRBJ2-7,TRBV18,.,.,TGTGCCAGCTCACCCTTAGCTGACGAGCAGTACTTC,CASSPLADEQYF
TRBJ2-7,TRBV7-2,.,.,TGTGCCAGCAGCCCCCGGTCGGGTCACTACGAGCAGTACTTC,CASSPRSGHYEQYF
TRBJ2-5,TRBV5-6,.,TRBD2,TGTGCCAGCAGCTTACTAGCGGGGGGCTCCCAAGAGACCCAGTACTTC,CASSLLAGGSQETQYF
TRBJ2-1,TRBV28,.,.,TGTGCCAGCAGTTTACCGGGGTGGTACAATGAGCAGTTCTTC,CASSLPGWYNEQFF
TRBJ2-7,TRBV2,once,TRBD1,TGTGCCAGCAGATCCAGGACAGGGGAATACGAGCAGTACTTC,CASRSRTGEYEQYF
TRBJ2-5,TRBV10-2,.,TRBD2,TGCGCCAGCAGTGAGGGGCGGGGGGCGACCTACTTAGAGACCCAGTACTTC,CASSEGRGATYLETQYF
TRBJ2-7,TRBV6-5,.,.,TGTGCCAGCTCCTTTTCCGCGCCCGGGGAGCAGTACTTC,CASSFSAPGEQYF
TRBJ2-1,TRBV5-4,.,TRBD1,TGTGCCAGCAGCTTGGCCCAGGGGGCGGCGTACAATGAGCAGTTCTTC,CASSLAQGAAYNEQFF
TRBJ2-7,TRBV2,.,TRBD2,TGTGCCAGCAGTGTAGCGGGAGCGGGTGGCGAGCAGTACTTC,CASSVAGAGGEQYF
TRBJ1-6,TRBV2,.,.,TGTGCCAGCAGTGCTATGGGGGCGCTTTTAGCTTCACCCCTCCACTTT,CASSAMGALLASPLHF
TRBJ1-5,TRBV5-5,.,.,TGTGCCAGCAGCTGGGGTCCAGGGGTGTCGTATAGCAATCAGCCCCAGCATTTT,CASSWGPGVSYSNQPQHF
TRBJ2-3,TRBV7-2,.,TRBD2,TGTGCCAGCAGCTCCTGGACTAGCGGGGACTTCACAGATACGCAGTATTTT,CASSSWTSGDFTDTQYF
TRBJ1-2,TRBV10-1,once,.,TGCGCCAGCAGTCCTATCGGGACACTCTATGGCTACACCTTC,CASSPIGTLYGYTF
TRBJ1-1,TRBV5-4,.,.,TGTGCCAGCAGCTCGGGGGGCGCGATGAACACTGAAGCTTTCTTT,CASSSGGAMNTEAFF
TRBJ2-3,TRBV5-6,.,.,TGTGCCAGCAGCTTAGAGGCTAGCGGCACAGATACGCAGTATTTT,CASSLEASGTDTQYF
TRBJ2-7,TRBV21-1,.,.,TGTGCCAGCACTAAATCAGAAGGGACAGGACTACCATACGAGCAGTACTTC,CASTKSEGTGLPYEQYF
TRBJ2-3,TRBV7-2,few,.,TGTGCCAGCAGCTTATTTGCCAGAAGCACAGATACGCAGTATTTT,CASSLFARSTDTQYF
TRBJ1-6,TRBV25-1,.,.,TGTGCCACCCGACTCCGTAATTCACCCCTCCACTTT,CATRLRNSPLHF
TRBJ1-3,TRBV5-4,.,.,TGTGCCAGCAGCTTAACCCTCGGGGGAATCTCTGGAAACACCATATATTTT,CASSLTLGGISGNTIYF
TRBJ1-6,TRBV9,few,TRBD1,TGTGCCAGCAGCAGAGCCGGGACAGGGGCCTGGGACCATTATAATTCACCCCTCCACTTT,CASSRAGTGAWDHYNSPLHF
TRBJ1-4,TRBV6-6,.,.,TGTGCCAGCAGTTTACAAAGGGGGATCAGAAGTGAAAAACTGTTTTTT,CASSLQRGIRSEKLFF
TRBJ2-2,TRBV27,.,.,TGTGCCAGCAGGACTGGGGGGGCGCGCACCGGGGAGCTGTTTTTT,CASRTGGARTGELFF
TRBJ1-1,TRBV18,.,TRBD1,TGTGCCAGCTCACCACCGGCGGGACAGGGAGGGGCTGAAGCTTTCTTT,CASSPPAGQGGAEAFF
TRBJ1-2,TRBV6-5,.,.,TGTGCCAGCAGTATGGGGGGGGGCCGGGGCTATGGCTACACCTTC,CASSMGGGRGYGYTF
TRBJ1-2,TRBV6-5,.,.,TGTGCCAGCAGAGACGGGGGGGACTACTATGGCTACACCTTC,CASRDGGDYYGYTF
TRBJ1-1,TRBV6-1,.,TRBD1,TGTGCCAGCAGCCGGACAGGGTGGAACACTGAAGCTTTCTTT,CASSRTGWNTEAFF
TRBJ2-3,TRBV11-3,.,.,TGTGCCAGCAGCGAGGATGGGTACACAGATACGCAGTATTTT,CASSEDGYTDTQYF
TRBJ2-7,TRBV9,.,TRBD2,TGTGCCAGCAGCGTAGGGGGGACTAGCGGGGCTTACGAGCAGTACTTC,CASSVGGTSGAYEQYF
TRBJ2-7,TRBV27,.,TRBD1,TGTGCCACCAAACAGGGGGCTGGCGAGCAGTACTTC,CATKQGAGEQYF
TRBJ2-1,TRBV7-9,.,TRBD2,TGTGCCAGCAGCGCGACTAGCGGGAGGATGGATGAGCAGTTCTTC,CASSATSGRMDEQFF
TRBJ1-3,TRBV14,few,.,TGTGCCAGCAGCCACGGGGCTGGAAACACCATATATTTT,CASSHGAGNTIYF
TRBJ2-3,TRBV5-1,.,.,TGCGCCAGCAGCTTGTTGTCTAACACAGATACGCAGTATTTT,CASSLLSNTDTQYF
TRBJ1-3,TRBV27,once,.,TGTGCCAGCAGTTCACAGGGTCTGGCTGGAAACACCATATATTTT,CASSSQGLAGNTIYF
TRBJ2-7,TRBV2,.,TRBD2,TGTGCCAGCAGTGAAAAACTAGCGGGGGGCCGGAAGCAGTACTTC,CASSEKLAGGRKQYF
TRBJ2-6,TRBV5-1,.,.,TGCGCCAGCAGTTATTCAGGGCGCGGATCTGGGGCCAACGTCCTGACTTTC,CASSYSGRGSGANVLTF
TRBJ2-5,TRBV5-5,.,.,TGTGCCAGCAGCTTGGCCGCGCCTGGGGAGGGGGATACCCAGTACTTC,CASSLAAPGEGDTQYF
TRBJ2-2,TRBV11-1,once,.,TGTGCCAGCAGTTTGGGGACATACGCGAACACCGGGGAGCTGTTTTTT,CASSLGTYANTGELFF
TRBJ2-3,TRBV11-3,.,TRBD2,TGTGCCAGCAGCCCGGCGGTTAGCGGGGGGGAGGCGGATACGCAGTATTTT,CASSPAVSGGEADTQYF
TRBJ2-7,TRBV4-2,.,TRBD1,TGTGCCAGCAGCCAAAACAGGGGACCCTACGAGCAGTACTTC,CASSQNRGPYEQYF
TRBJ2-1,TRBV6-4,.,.,TGTGCCAGCAGTGACCTCGGCTCCTCCAGGGTAAGCTCCTACAATGAGCAGTTCTTC,CASSDLGSSRVSSYNEQFF
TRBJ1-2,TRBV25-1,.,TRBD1,TGTGCCAGCAGTGAATTGAGACAGGGGTTGGGAGGCTACACCTTC,CASSELRQGLGGYTF
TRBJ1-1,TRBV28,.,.,TGTGCCAGCAGGCTACCTAACACTGAAGCTTTCTTT,CASRLPNTEAFF
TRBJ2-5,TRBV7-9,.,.,TGTGCCAGCAGCTTGTTGGCAGGGGTGTACCAAGAGACCCAGTACTTC,CASSLLAGVYQETQYF
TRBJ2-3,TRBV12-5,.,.,TGTGCTAGTGGTTTGTCGGGGACAGATACGCAGTATTTT,CASGLSGTDTQYF
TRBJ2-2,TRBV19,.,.,TGTGCCAGTAGTAGGGCGGGACAGACCGGGGAGCTGTTTTTT,CASSRAGQTGELFF
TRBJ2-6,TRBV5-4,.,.,TGTGCCAGCAGCTTGGACAGTCCCTCTGGGGCCAACGTCCTGACTTTC,CASSLDSPSGANVLTF
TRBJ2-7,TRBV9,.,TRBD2,TGTGCCAGCAGCCCGAGACTAGCGGGGGCCTCCTACGAGCAGTACTTC,CASSPRLAGASYEQYF
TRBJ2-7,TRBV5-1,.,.,TGCGCCAGCAGCTTGGAACTCATCATAGACGAGCAGTACTTC,CASSLELIIDEQYF
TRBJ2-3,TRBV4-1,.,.,TGCGCCAGCAGCCAAGACCCTACTAGACGCCAGTATTTT,CASSQDPTRRQYF